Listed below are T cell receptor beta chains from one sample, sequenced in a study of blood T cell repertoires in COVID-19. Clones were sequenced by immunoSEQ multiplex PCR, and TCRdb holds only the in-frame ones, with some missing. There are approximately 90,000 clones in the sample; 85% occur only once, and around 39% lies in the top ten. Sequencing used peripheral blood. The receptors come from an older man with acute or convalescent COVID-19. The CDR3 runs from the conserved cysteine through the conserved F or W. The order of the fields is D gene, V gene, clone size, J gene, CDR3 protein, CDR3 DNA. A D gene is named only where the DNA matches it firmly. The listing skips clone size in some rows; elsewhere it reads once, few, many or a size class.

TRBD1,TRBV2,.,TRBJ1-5,CATKTGLNQPQHF,TGTGCCACCAAGACAGGGCTGAATCAGCCCCAGCATTTT
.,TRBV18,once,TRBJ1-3,CASSPGGRNTIYF,TGTGCCAGCTCACCGGGGGGACGAAACACCATATATTTT
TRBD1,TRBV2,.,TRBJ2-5,CASTPRQGHLETQYF,TGTGCCAGCACCCCTAGACAGGGGCATTTGGAGACCCAGTACTTC
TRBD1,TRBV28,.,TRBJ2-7,CASSLAPQTGTEQYF,TGTGCCAGCAGTTTAGCCCCTCAGACAGGGACCGAGCAGTACTTC
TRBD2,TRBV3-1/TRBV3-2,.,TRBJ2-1,CASSQDSGRALYNEQFF,TGTGCCAGCAGCCAAGATAGCGGGAGGGCCCTCTACAATGAGCAGTTCTTC
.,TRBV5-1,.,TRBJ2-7,CASSPGQTYEQYF,TGCGCCAGCAGCCCCGGACAGACCTACGAGCAGTACTTC
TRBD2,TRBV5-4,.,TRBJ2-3,CASSNRTSGRVDTQYF,TGTGCCAGCAGCAACAGGACTAGCGGGAGGGTTGATACGCAGTATTTT
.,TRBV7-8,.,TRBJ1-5,CASARQVNSNQPQHF,TGTGCCAGCGCCAGACAGGTTAATAGCAATCAGCCCCAGCATTTT
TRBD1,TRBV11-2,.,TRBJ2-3,CASSFGTGGYTDTQYF,TGTGCCAGCAGCTTCGGGACAGGGGGTTACACAGATACGCAGTATTTT
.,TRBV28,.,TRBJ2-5,CASSLGGLQETQYF,TGTGCCAGCAGTTTAGGGGGCCTCCAAGAGACCCAGTACTTC
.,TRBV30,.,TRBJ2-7,CAWTRGENSYEQYF,TGTGCCTGGACCCGAGGTGAGAATTCCTACGAGCAGTACTTC
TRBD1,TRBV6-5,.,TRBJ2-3,CATRKDRDTDTQYF,TGTGCCACCCGTAAGGACAGGGACACAGATACGCAGTATTTT
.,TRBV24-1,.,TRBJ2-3,CATSGGRGAGDTQYF,TGTGCCACCAGTGGGGGCCGAGGAGCAGGAGATACGCAGTATTTT
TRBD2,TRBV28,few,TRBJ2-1,CAIQREGRPEQFF,TGTGCCATCCAGCGGGAGGGCCGGCCTGAGCAGTTCTTC
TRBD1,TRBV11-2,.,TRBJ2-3,CASSLDRAGTDTQYF,TGTGCCAGCAGCCTGGACAGGGCAGGGACAGATACGCAGTATTTT
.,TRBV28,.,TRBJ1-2,CASSLTGSNYGYTF,TGTGCCAGCAGTCTGACGGGGTCTAACTATGGCTACACCTTC
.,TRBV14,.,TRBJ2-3,CASSQDTAGWGTDTQYF,TGTGCCAGCAGCCAAGATACCGCGGGCTGGGGCACAGATACGCAGTATTTT
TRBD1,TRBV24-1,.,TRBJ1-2,CATRGQEGGYTF,TGTGCCACCAGAGGACAGGAAGGTGGCTACACCTTC
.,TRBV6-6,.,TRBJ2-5,CASSPSETQYF,TGTGCCAGCAGCCCCTCGGAGACCCAGTACTTC
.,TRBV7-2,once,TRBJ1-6,CASSFGRSAYPLHF,TGTGCCAGCAGCTTCGGTAGAAGCGCCTATCCCCTCCACTTT
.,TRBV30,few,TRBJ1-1,CAWRGHSGRNTEAFF,TGTGCCTGGAGGGGACATTCAGGGAGAAACACTGAAGCTTTCTTT
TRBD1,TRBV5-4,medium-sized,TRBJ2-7,CASNPPGQAYEQYF,TGTGCCAGCAACCCGCCGGGACAGGCCTACGAGCAGTACTTC
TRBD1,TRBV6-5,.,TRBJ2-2,CASLKDRFNTGELFF,TGTGCCAGCCTGAAGGACAGGTTTAACACCGGGGAGCTGTTTTTT
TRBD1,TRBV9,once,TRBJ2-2,CASRKGQGYSGELFF,TGTGCCAGTCGTAAGGGACAGGGGTATTCCGGGGAGCTGTTTTTT
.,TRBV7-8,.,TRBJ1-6,CASSRPRSPLHF,TGTGCCAGCAGCCGCCCGAGGTCACCCCTCCACTTT
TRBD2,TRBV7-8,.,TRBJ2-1,CASSLVTSGSYNEQFF,TGTGCCAGCAGCTTAGTGACCAGCGGGAGCTACAATGAGCAGTTCTTC
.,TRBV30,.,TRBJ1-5,CACQGFGQPQHF,TGTGCCTGTCAGGGTTTTGGTCAGCCCCAGCATTTT
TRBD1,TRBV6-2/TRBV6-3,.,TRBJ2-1,CASSYGTGQRSYNEQFF,TGTGCCAGCAGTTACGGGACAGGCCAAAGGTCCTACAATGAGCAGTTCTTC
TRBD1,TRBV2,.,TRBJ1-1,CASSGDRARAEAFF,TGTGCCAGCAGTGGGGACAGGGCAAGGGCTGAAGCTTTCTTT
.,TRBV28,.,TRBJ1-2,CASNRATGYTF,TGTGCCAGCAACAGGGCTACTGGCTACACCTTC
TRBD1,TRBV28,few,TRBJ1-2,CASRTGQGFYGYTF,TGTGCCAGCCGTACGGGACAGGGGTTCTATGGCTACACCTTC
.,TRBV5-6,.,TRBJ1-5,CASSLQDQPQHF,TGTGCCAGCAGCTTACAGGATCAGCCCCAGCATTTT
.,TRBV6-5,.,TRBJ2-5,CASRPGGNQETQYF,TGTGCCAGCCGGCCGGGCGGGAACCAAGAGACCCAGTACTTC
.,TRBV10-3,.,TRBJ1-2,CAISQGSNYGYTF,TGTGCCATCAGTCAGGGGTCTAACTATGGCTACACCTTC
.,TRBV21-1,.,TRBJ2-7,CASGPREGSYEQYF,TGTGCCAGCGGACCCCGGGAGGGCTCCTACGAGCAGTACTTC
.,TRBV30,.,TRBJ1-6,CAWSVHRGNNNSPLHF,TGTGCCTGGAGTGTACATCGGGGGAACAATAATTCACCCCTCCACTTT
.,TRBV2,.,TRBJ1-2,CAGQQEMVNYGYTF,TGTGCCGGACAACAGGAGATGGTGAACTATGGCTACACCTTC
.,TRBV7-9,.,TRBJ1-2,CASSPTGWTYGYTF,TGTGCCAGCAGCCCCACAGGGTGGACCTATGGCTACACCTTC
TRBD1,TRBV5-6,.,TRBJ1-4,CASSPRSGQGFEKLFF,TGTGCCAGCAGCCCCCGGTCTGGACAGGGCTTTGAAAAACTGTTTTTT
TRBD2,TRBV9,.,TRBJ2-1,CASSVGTSELNEQFF,TGTGCCAGCAGCGTAGGGACTAGCGAGCTCAATGAGCAGTTCTTC
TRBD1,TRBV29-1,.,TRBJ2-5,CSVPGPGQSQETQYF,TGCAGCGTCCCTGGACCGGGACAGAGCCAAGAGACCCAGTACTTC
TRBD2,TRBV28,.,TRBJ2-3,CASSFPPSGSTDTQYF,TGTGCCAGCAGTTTCCCCCCTAGCGGGAGCACAGATACGCAGTATTTT
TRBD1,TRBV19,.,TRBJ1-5,CASSTTGGNQPQHF,TGTGCCAGTAGTACGACAGGGGGCAATCAGCCCCAGCATTTT
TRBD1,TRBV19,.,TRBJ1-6,CASTESTGAYNSPLHF,TGTGCCAGTACTGAGTCCACAGGGGCCTATAATTCACCCCTCCACTTT
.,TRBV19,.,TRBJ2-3,CASSIFRSVNYGTDTQYF,TGTGCCAGTAGTATATTCCGCTCAGTCAACTACGGCACAGATACGCAGTATTTT
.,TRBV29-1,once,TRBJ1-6,CSARDTNNSPLHF,TGCAGCGCCCGGGACACAAATAATTCACCCCTCCACTTT
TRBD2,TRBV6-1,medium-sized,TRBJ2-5,CASSEELAGGDQETQYF,TGTGCCAGCAGTGAAGAGCTAGCGGGAGGGGATCAAGAGACCCAGTACTTC
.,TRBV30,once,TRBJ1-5,CAWRPGSQQPQHF,TGTGCCTGGAGGCCAGGGTCACAGCAGCCCCAGCATTTT
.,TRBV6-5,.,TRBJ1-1,CASRDWGMNTEAFF,TGTGCCAGCCGGGATTGGGGAATGAACACTGAAGCTTTCTTT
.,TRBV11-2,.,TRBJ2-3,CASSPEGRSTDTQYF,TGTGCCAGCAGCCCAGAGGGCCGGAGCACAGATACGCAGTATTTT
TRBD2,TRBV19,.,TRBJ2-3,CAGLRTSLFSDTQYF,TGTGCCGGTTTACGGACTAGCTTATTCTCAGATACGCAGTATTTT
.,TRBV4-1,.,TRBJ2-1,CASSQTERVWKFF,TGCGCCAGCAGCCAAACTGAACGGGTCTGGAAGTTCTTC
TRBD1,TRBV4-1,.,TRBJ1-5,CASSQDSGGSNQPQHF,TGCGCCAGCAGCCAAGATTCAGGGGGAAGCAATCAGCCCCAGCATTTT
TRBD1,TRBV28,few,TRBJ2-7,CASSPPPGQGGQYF,TGTGCCAGCAGTCCACCTCCGGGACAGGGAGGGCAGTACTTC
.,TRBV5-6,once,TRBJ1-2,CASSSGIANYGYTF,TGTGCCAGCAGCTCAGGAATAGCTAACTATGGCTACACCTTC
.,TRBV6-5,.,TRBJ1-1,CASSPDSIREAFF,TGTGCCAGCAGCCCCGACAGTATCCGTGAAGCTTTCTTT
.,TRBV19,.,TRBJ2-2,CASTSARRDTGELFF,TGTGCCAGTACTAGTGCCCGTCGGGACACCGGGGAGCTGTTTTTT
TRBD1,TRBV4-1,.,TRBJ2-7,CASSQEHVEGQIPYEQYF,TGCGCCAGCAGCCAAGAACATGTTGAGGGACAGATCCCCTACGAGCAGTACTTC
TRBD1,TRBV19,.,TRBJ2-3,CASSIVVGTGSTDTQYF,TGTGCCAGTAGTATTGTAGTTGGGACAGGGAGCACAGATACGCAGTATTTT
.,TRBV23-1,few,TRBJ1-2,CASSQSWEGTTISNYGYTF,TGCGCCAGCAGTCAATCGTGGGAGGGGACTACTATATCTAACTATGGCTACACCTTC